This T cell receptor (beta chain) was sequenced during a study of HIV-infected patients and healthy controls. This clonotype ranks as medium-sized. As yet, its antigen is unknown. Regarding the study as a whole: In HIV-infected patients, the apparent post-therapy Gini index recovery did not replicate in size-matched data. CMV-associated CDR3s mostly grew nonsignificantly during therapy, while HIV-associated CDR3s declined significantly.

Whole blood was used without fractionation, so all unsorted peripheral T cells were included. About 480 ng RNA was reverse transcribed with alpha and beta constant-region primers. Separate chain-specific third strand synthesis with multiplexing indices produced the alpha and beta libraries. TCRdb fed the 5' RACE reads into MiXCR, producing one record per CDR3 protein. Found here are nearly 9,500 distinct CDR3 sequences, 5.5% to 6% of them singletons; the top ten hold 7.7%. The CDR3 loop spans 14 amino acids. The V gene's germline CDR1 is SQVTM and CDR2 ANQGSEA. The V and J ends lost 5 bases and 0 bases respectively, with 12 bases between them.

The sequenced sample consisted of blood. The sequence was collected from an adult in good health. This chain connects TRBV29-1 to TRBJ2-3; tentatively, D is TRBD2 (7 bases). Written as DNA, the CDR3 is TGCAGCGTTTGGGGGGGCGCGAGCACAGATACGCAGTATTTT. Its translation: CSVWGGASTDTQYF.